This is a list of T cell receptor beta chains from one sample in a study of blood T cell repertoires in COVID-19. Assay: immunoSEQ multiplex PCR; the TCRdb copy retains only in-frame clones and omits some. The sample lists roughly 250,000 clones, around 86% occurring once. The source material was PBMCs or T cells enriched from blood (not recorded which). The receptors were gathered from a woman in her fifties or sixties who had recovered from COVID-19. The CDR3 runs from the conserved cysteine through the conserved F or W. D genes are given only for firm matches. The size of a clone is reported for some rows only, either as once, few or many, or as a class for expanded clones.

>.|.|TRBV12-3/TRBV12-4|TRBJ1-2
CASSLRTAHGYTF
TGTGCCAGCAGTTTGAGGACAGCGCATGGCTACACCTTC
>TRBD2|.|TRBV7-7|TRBJ2-3
CASSTGTSGSLHTQYF
TGTGCTAGCAGCACGGGGACTAGCGGGAGCCTACATACGCAGTATTTT
>.|.|TRBV5-1|TRBJ1-4
CASSLGPSEKLFF
TGCGCCAGCAGCTTGGGTCCTTCTGAAAAACTGTTTTTT
>.|.|TRBV27|TRBJ1-1
CASSLSRNTEAFF
TGTGCCAGCAGTTTATCCCGGAACACTGAAGCTTTCTTT
>.|.|TRBV3-1/TRBV3-2|TRBJ1-4
CASSPRDSNEKLFF
TGTGCCAGCAGCCCCCGAGACAGTAATGAAAAACTGTTTTTT
>TRBD1|.|TRBV6-5|TRBJ1-4
CASSDRGNNEKLFF
TGTGCCAGCAGCGACAGGGGTAATAATGAAAAACTGTTTTTT
>.|.|TRBV5-1|TRBJ1-1
CASSWLGGDTEAFF
TGCGCCAGCAGCTGGCTAGGAGGGGACACTGAAGCTTTCTTT
>TRBD2|.|TRBV28|TRBJ2-7
CASSTPAGGRHEQYF
TGTGCCAGCAGTACCCCCGCGGGAGGGCGCCACGAGCAGTACTTC
>TRBD1|.|TRBV6-5|TRBJ1-2
CAIFEGAEKYGYTF
TGTGCCATCTTCGAGGGGGCAGAAAAATATGGCTACACCTTC
>TRBD1|.|TRBV28|TRBJ1-6
CASRGYQGAFNSPLHF
TGTGCCAGCAGGGGTTACCAGGGGGCATTTAATTCACCCCTCCACTTT
>.|.|TRBV12-3/TRBV12-4|TRBJ1-1
CASSHGHETEAFF
TGTGCCAGCAGCCATGGACACGAGACTGAAGCTTTCTTT
>TRBD1|.|TRBV9|TRBJ2-1
CASSVAGTGGGRAYNEQFF
TGTGCCAGCAGCGTCGCCGGGACAGGGGGAGGCCGGGCCTACAATGAGCAGTTCTTC
>.|.|TRBV29-1|TRBJ1-1
CSVESRETEAFF
TGCAGCGTTGAATCCAGGGAAACTGAAGCTTTCTTT
>TRBD1|.|TRBV19|TRBJ2-1
CASRDLQGAEFF
TGTGCCAGTAGGGATTTACAGGGGGCAGAGTTCTTC
>.|.|TRBV5-4|TRBJ1-2
CASSLVGGYGYTF
TGTGCCAGCAGCTTGGTGGGGGGTTATGGCTACACCTTC
>.|.|TRBV2|TRBJ1-1
CASREDRPRGEAFF
TGTGCCAGCAGGGAAGACAGGCCACGCGGTGAAGCTTTCTTT
>TRBD1|once|TRBV6-5|TRBJ1-2
CASRDRDLDGYTF
TGTGCCAGCAGGGACAGGGACCTTGATGGCTACACCTTC
>TRBD1|.|TRBV30|TRBJ1-6
CAWGSAGGSPLHF
TGTGCCTGGGGGTCGGCAGGGGGTTCACCCCTCCACTTT
>.|once|TRBV4-2|TRBJ2-3
CASSQQLNTDTQYF
TGTGCCAGCAGCCAACAACTGAACACAGATACGCAGTATTTT
>.|.|TRBV3-1/TRBV3-2|TRBJ1-6
CASSQDWYRVRSPLHF
TGTGCCAGCAGCCAAGATTGGTACAGGGTCCGTTCACCCCTCCACTTT
>.|.|TRBV28|TRBJ2-2
CASTRLNTGELFF
TGTGCCAGCACCCGTCTCAACACCGGGGAGCTGTTTTTT
>.|.|TRBV9|TRBJ1-2
CASSVSTGQGYTF
TGTGCCAGCAGCGTTTCCACAGGGCAAGGCTACACCTTC